The rows below give T cell receptor beta chains drawn from one sample of a study of patients and donors after allogeneic stem cell transplantation. TCRdb independently ran MiXCR on the RT-PCR reads; one entry per CDR3 protein. The repertoire consists of about 410,000 distinct CDR3 sequences, with roughly 16% occurring once and the leading ten covering roughly 7.2%. Sequenced: blood, either unsorted or a sorted T cell fraction (not recorded which). All receptors come from a human donor who was either an allogeneic HSCT recipient or a stem cell or donor lymphocyte infusion donor (not recorded which). It is not recorded whose cells these are; they may come from a transplant donor. The CDR3 runs from the conserved cysteine through the conserved F or W. A D gene is named only where the DNA matches it firmly. A row's size may be missing; if present it is once, few, many or a size class.

clone size: many
J gene: TRBJ2-4
V gene: TRBV7-9
D gene: .
CDR3 protein: CASSLVNQNIQYF
CDR3 DNA: TGTGCCAGCAGCTTGGTCAATCAAAACATTCAGTACTTC

clone size: .
J gene: TRBJ1-6
V gene: TRBV7-2
D gene: .
CDR3 protein: CASSLGPYNSPLHF
CDR3 DNA: TGTGCCAGCAGCTTGGGACCCTATAATTCACCCCTCCACTTT

clone size: .
J gene: TRBJ2-7
V gene: TRBV11-3
D gene: .
CDR3 protein: CATVQRSSYEQYF
CDR3 DNA: TGTGCCACAGTACAGAGATCCTCCTACGAGCAGTACTTC

clone size: many
J gene: TRBJ2-1
V gene: TRBV9
D gene: .
CDR3 protein: CASSVGLVHNEQFF
CDR3 DNA: TGTGCCAGCAGCGTAGGGCTAGTACACAATGAGCAGTTCTTC

clone size: .
J gene: TRBJ1-2
V gene: TRBV7-2
D gene: .
CDR3 protein: CASSLEFVGYTF
CDR3 DNA: TGTGCCAGCAGCTTAGAGTTCGTTGGCTACACCTTC

clone size: .
J gene: TRBJ2-4
V gene: TRBV30
D gene: .
CDR3 protein: CAWSVMGNIQYF
CDR3 DNA: TGTGCCTGGAGTGTAATGGGTAACATTCAGTACTTC

clone size: .
J gene: TRBJ1-1
V gene: TRBV10-3
D gene: .
CDR3 protein: CAISDRSVNTEAFF
CDR3 DNA: TGTGCCATCAGTGATCGTTCTGTGAACACTGAAGCTTTCTTT

clone size: .
J gene: TRBJ2-1
V gene: TRBV7-2
D gene: TRBD2
CDR3 protein: CASSDRGLVGEQFF
CDR3 DNA: TGTGCCAGCAGCGACCGAGGACTAGTGGGTGAGCAGTTCTTC

clone size: many
J gene: TRBJ2-5
V gene: TRBV29-1
D gene: TRBD1
CDR3 protein: CSVRPGQGEETQYF
CDR3 DNA: TGCAGCGTACGACCGGGACAGGGGGAAGAGACCCAGTACTTC

clone size: .
J gene: TRBJ1-5
V gene: TRBV25-1
D gene: .
CDR3 protein: CASRDSQNQPQHF
CDR3 DNA: TGTGCCAGCAGGGACAGTCAGAATCAGCCCCAGCATTTT

clone size: .
J gene: TRBJ2-1
V gene: TRBV20-1
D gene: TRBD2
CDR3 protein: CSASGRGASSYNEQFF
CDR3 DNA: TGCAGTGCTAGTGGGAGGGGAGCTAGCTCCTACAATGAGCAGTTCTTC

clone size: .
J gene: TRBJ2-3
V gene: TRBV6-1
D gene: TRBD2
CDR3 protein: CASRPGGPADTQYF
CDR3 DNA: TGTGCCAGCAGGCCGGGGGGGCCAGCAGATACGCAGTATTTT

clone size: many
J gene: TRBJ2-3
V gene: TRBV12-3/TRBV12-4
D gene: .
CDR3 protein: CASSSKDTQYF
CDR3 DNA: TGTGCCAGCAGTTCCAAAGATACGCAGTATTTT

clone size: .
J gene: TRBJ1-1
V gene: TRBV21-1
D gene: .
CDR3 protein: CASSKAQGAGNTEAFF
CDR3 DNA: TGTGCCAGCAGCAAAGCGCAGGGGGCAGGGAACACTGAAGCTTTCTTT